The source of this T cell receptor (beta chain) is a study of blood T cell repertoires in COVID-19. The CDR3 runs to 17 residues. CDR1 is ENHRY and CDR2 is SYGVKD in the germline V gene. V lost 2 bases and J lost 2; bases outside the gene matches: 11. Per the authors' pipeline: Nucleated cell counts were estimated from reference gene primer amplification. TCRdb's table, derived via immunoSEQ multiplex PCR, lists solely in-frame clones and lacks some. The DNA gave D and trimming, while V, J and clone size come from that table. The sample has about 110,000 clones, more than 70% seen once. This rearrangement joins TRBV10-3 to TRBJ1-2; 7 nucleotides line up with TRBD1. What was sequenced was peripheral blood. This receptor was identified in a woman aged 60-75 years with COVID-19, enrolled during active disease. The CDR3 protein is CAISEPPRQGPNYGYTF. In DNA form, the CDR3 reads TGTGCCATCAGTGAGCCCCCCCGACAGGGACCGAACTATGGCTACACCTTC.